This is a list of T cell receptor beta chains from one sample in a study of OX40 agonist ivuxolimab in advanced cancers. TCRdb keeps only in-frame clones here, not all; method: immunoSEQ multiplex PCR. The profile shows about 35,000 clones, 80% to 95% of them singletons. Here the sequenced sample was CD4+ or CD8+ T cells sorted from blood, taken in a trial of the OX40 agonist ivuxolimab. The receptors come from an adult with an advanced solid tumor such as melanoma, head and neck, liver or kidney cancer. CDR3s include the opening cysteine and the closing phenylalanine or tryptophan. D genes are given only for firm matches. Rows may omit the clone size; those that give it use once, few, many or a size class.

D	size	J	V	CDR3	DNA
-	-	TRBJ2-7	TRBV2	CASSELVGSGEQYF	TGTGCCAGCAGTGAATTAGTCGGGAGTGGCGAGCAGTACTTC
TRBD1	-	TRBJ1-1	TRBV28	CASGQVEAFF	TGTGCCAGCGGACAGGTTGAAGCTTTCTTT
-	few	TRBJ1-2	TRBV7-2	CASSPGPSNYGYTF	TGTGCCAGCAGCCCCGGGCCGTCTAACTATGGCTACACCTTC
TRBD1	-	TRBJ2-3	TRBV19	CASSRTDRTSSTDTQYF	TGTGCCAGTAGTAGAACGGACAGGACATCTAGCACAGATACGCAGTATTTT
TRBD1	-	TRBJ1-4	TRBV2	CASISGTGVEKLFF	TGTGCCAGCATATCCGGGACAGGGGTTGAAAAACTGTTTTTT
TRBD2	-	TRBJ2-7	TRBV5-1	CASSFGLAGAVEQYF	TGCGCCAGCAGCTTCGGACTAGCGGGAGCGGTCGAGCAGTACTTC
-	-	TRBJ2-1	TRBV19	CASSPATGSLTYNEQFF	TGTGCCAGTAGTCCGGCGACAGGATCCCTGACCTACAATGAGCAGTTCTTC
-	-	TRBJ1-5	TRBV6-5	CASSKADSVNQPQHF	TGTGCCAGCAGCAAAGCGGACAGCGTCAATCAGCCCCAGCATTTT
-	-	TRBJ2-1	TRBV6-1	CASSPRGDNEQFF	TGTGCCAGCAGTCCCCGGGGAGACAATGAGCAGTTCTTC
-	-	TRBJ2-4	TRBV19	CASSPSRGVNIQYF	TGTGCCAGTAGTCCCTCCCGGGGCGTGAACATTCAGTACTTC
-	-	TRBJ1-3	TRBV19	CASSSRQAGSGNTIYF	TGTGCCAGTAGTTCAAGGCAGGCCGGCTCTGGAAACACCATATATTTT
-	-	TRBJ2-7	TRBV21-1	CASSRGSHEQYF	TGTGCCAGCAGCAGAGGGAGCCACGAGCAGTACTTC
-	-	TRBJ2-7	TRBV4-1	CASSQERTVPYEQYF	TGCGCCAGCAGCCAAGAGCGGACAGTGCCGTACGAGCAGTACTTC
-	-	TRBJ1-1	TRBV29-1	CSVAGGDTEAFF	TGCAGCGTTGCGGGGGGTGACACTGAAGCTTTCTTT
TRBD1	-	TRBJ1-4	TRBV28	CASSLSSGTATNEKLFF	TGTGCCAGCAGTTTATCATCCGGGACAGCAACTAATGAAAAACTGTTTTTT
TRBD2	few	TRBJ2-1	TRBV4-2	CASSQDHLGSGSFGNEQFF	TGTGCCAGCAGCCAAGATCATCTGGGGAGCGGGAGCTTTGGGAATGAGCAGTTCTTC
TRBD1	-	TRBJ1-2	TRBV19	CASSPQGRSYGYTF	TGTGCCAGTTCACCACAGGGGCGGAGCTATGGCTACACCTTC
-	-	TRBJ2-1	TRBV14	CASTQGAYDGEQFF	TGTGCCAGCACCCAAGGGGCGTATGATGGTGAGCAGTTCTTC
TRBD2	-	TRBJ2-1	TRBV10-2	CASSVGGSGSSNEQFF	TGCGCCAGCAGTGTTGGAGGTAGCGGGTCGTCGAATGAGCAGTTCTTC
-	once	TRBJ1-3	TRBV7-9	CASSLGQSSGNTIYF	TGTGCCAGCAGCTTAGGACAGAGCTCTGGAAACACCATATATTTT
-	-	TRBJ2-1	TRBV28	CASSLGPTYNNEQFF	TGTGCCAGCAGTTTAGGGCCCACTTACAACAATGAGCAGTTCTTC
TRBD1	few	TRBJ1-5	TRBV28	CASSLLTGGGLQPQHF	TGTGCCAGCAGTCTACTGACAGGGGGAGGGCTTCAGCCCCAGCATTTT
TRBD2	-	TRBJ2-1	TRBV25-1	CASSELGGSGYNEQFF	TGTGCCAGCAGTGAATTGGGGGGTAGCGGGTACAATGAGCAGTTCTTC
-	-	TRBJ2-7	TRBV5-8	CASSRGTYEQYF	TGTGCCAGCAGCCGCGGGACCTACGAGCAGTACTTC
TRBD1	-	TRBJ1-5	TRBV30	CAWSRTGNQPQHF	TGTGCCTGGAGCCGGACAGGGAATCAGCCCCAGCATTTT
-	-	TRBJ1-2	TRBV7-2	CASSSSFEGRIGYTF	TGTGCCAGCAGCTCCAGCTTTGAAGGGCGTATAGGCTACACCTTC
-	-	TRBJ1-5	TRBV28	CASKTGINQPQHF	TGTGCCAGCAAGACAGGTATCAATCAGCCCCAGCATTTT
-	-	TRBJ2-3	TRBV28	CASSLWREDTQYF	TGTGCCAGCAGTTTATGGAGGGAAGATACGCAGTATTTT
TRBD1	once	TRBJ1-1	TRBV5-1	CASSEQGTNTEAFF	TGCGCCAGCAGCGAACAGGGGACCAACACTGAAGCTTTCTTT
-	-	TRBJ2-6	TRBV15	CATSRLNFRIAGANVLTF	TGTGCCACCAGCAGGTTGAATTTCAGGATAGCTGGGGCCAACGTCCTGACTTTC
-	-	TRBJ2-1	TRBV28	CASTPTREPSYNEQFF	TGTGCCAGCACCCCAACTAGGGAACCCTCCTACAATGAGCAGTTCTTC
-	-	TRBJ1-5	TRBV2	CASTNGGTNQPQHF	TGTGCCAGCACCAACGGGGGTACCAATCAGCCCCAGCATTTT
-	-	TRBJ1-5	TRBV30	CAWNTGTDNQPQHF	TGTGCCTGGAATACCGGGACGGACAATCAGCCCCAGCATTTT
-	-	TRBJ2-7	TRBV2	CASSEGWYEQYF	TGTGCCAGCAGTGAAGGCTGGTACGAGCAGTACTTC
-	-	TRBJ2-1	TRBV28	CASSILTTNEQFF	TGTGCCAGCAGTATTCTGACCACCAATGAGCAGTTCTTC
TRBD2	-	TRBJ2-3	TRBV6-5	CASSPLAGRTDTQYF	TGTGCCAGCAGTCCACTAGCGGGAAGGACAGATACGCAGTATTTT
-	-	TRBJ2-7	TRBV7-2	CASSLSTIASYEQYF	TGTGCCAGCAGCTTATCTACTATAGCCTCCTACGAGCAGTACTTC
-	-	TRBJ1-1	TRBV18	CASSPSEGRSTEAFF	TGTGCCAGCTCACCGTCCGAGGGGAGAAGCACTGAAGCTTTCTTT
TRBD1	-	TRBJ2-7	TRBV6-6	CASSTGTGGNEQYF	TGTGCCAGCAGTACAGGGACAGGGGGCAACGAGCAGTACTTC
-	-	TRBJ1-2	TRBV28	CASSSPSLLNYGYTF	TGTGCCAGCAGTTCCCCCAGTCTCCTTAACTATGGCTACACCTTC
-	-	TRBJ2-1	TRBV7-9	CASSFPRRGGNEQFF	TGTGCCAGCAGCTTTCCTCGCAGGGGCGGAAATGAGCAGTTCTTC
-	once	TRBJ2-1	TRBV5-1	CASSSARDRDEQFF	TGCGCCAGCAGCTCCGCTCGTGACCGAGATGAGCAGTTCTTC
-	-	TRBJ2-3	TRBV9	CASSVGDTTDTQYF	TGTGCCAGCAGCGTAGGGGACACCACAGATACGCAGTATTTT
-	-	TRBJ1-4	TRBV2	CASREQATNEKLFF	TGTGCCAGCAGAGAACAGGCAACTAATGAAAAACTGTTTTTT
-	once	TRBJ1-3	TRBV5-1	CASSFDTGLDGNTIYF	TGCGCCAGCAGCTTCGATACAGGGCTGGATGGAAACACCATATATTTT
-	-	TRBJ2-3	TRBV5-4	CASSLAGATDTQYF	TGTGCCAGCAGCTTGGCGGGAGCTACAGATACGCAGTATTTT
-	-	TRBJ2-2	TRBV19	CASSMDPSLNTGELFF	TGTGCCAGTAGTATGGACCCCTCCTTGAACACCGGGGAGCTGTTTTTT
TRBD1	-	TRBJ2-7	TRBV2	CASLVDRARYEQYF	TGTGCCAGTCTCGTGGACAGGGCCCGCTACGAGCAGTACTTC